This T cell receptor beta chain was found in a study of blood T cell repertoires in COVID-19. Germline lookup yields CDR1 LGHDT and CDR2 YNNKEL (reference sequence). V trimming: 0 bases; J trimming: 6 bases; junction bases outside the gene matches: 16. The CDR3 spans 19 residues. Sequencing used immunoSEQ multiplex PCR; TCRdb keeps in-frame clones, though not all of them. Of some 120,000 clones listed, around 85% are singletons. The chain uses TRBV3-1 (or the pseudogene TRBV3-2) and TRBJ1-4, with TRBD1 matching 7 bases. Sequenced: peripheral blood. This TCR derives from a woman aged 45-65 years with acute or convalescent COVID-19. This chain's CDR3 is CASSQEVGRGPGGDEKLFF. The CDR3, as DNA: TGTGCCAGCAGCCAAGAAGTTGGTAGGGGGCCCGGGGGTGATGAAAAACTGTTTTTT.